This note documents a single T cell receptor beta chain sequence. The antigen is undetermined. This CDR3 contains 14 residues. Germline assignment: CDR1 MDHEN and CDR2 SYDVKM. This sample was included in a study of shared clonotypes between healthy human individuals. General study results and limits: Naive subsets usually exceeded memory subsets in estimated richness. Rarefaction showed that sequencing of sorted subsets was incomplete (despite large depth).

Profiled with immunoSEQ multiplex PCR; TCRdb holds only in-frame clones, not every one. The table records about 730,000 clones, 55% to 80% of them present only once. This sequence joins TRBV28 and TRBJ2-5; 14 nucleotides agree with TRBD2. The DNA end favors TRBJ2-7, so the J call may be wrong. The clonotype comes from a woman aged 25 to 45 in good health. Input material: memory CD4+ T cells sorted from blood. The subset is: CD45RA-negative fraction. CDR3 amino acids: CASSPGLAGVEQYF. The CDR3, as DNA: TGTGCCAGCAGCCCGGGACTAGCGGGAGTCGAGCAGTACTTC.